This T cell receptor beta chain appears in the sequencing data of a study of blood T cell repertoires in COVID-19. Generated by immunoSEQ multiplex PCR, the TCRdb table keeps only in-frame clones and is missing some. The data contain 200,000 to 250,000 clones, 80% of them seen just once; the ten biggest clones take up roughly 13%. Input material: peripheral blood. The source of this sequence is a human donor in a cohort sampled during active COVID-19.

Here the CDR3 reads CASSYGLRQGYGYTF. The CDR3 DNA follows: TGTGCCAGCAGTTATGGACTCCGACAGGGGTATGGCTACACCTTC. The chain joins TRBV6-5 to TRBJ1-2; TRBD1 agrees at 8 bases. Losses at the gene ends were 3 bases for V and 5 bases for J; bases not matched to a gene: 8. The CDR3 is 15 amino acids. Per germline, CDR1 MNHEY and CDR2 SVGAGI.